This TCR beta chain was recovered during a study of blood T cell repertoires in COVID-19. In the original analysis: Reference gene primer amplification yielded estimated nucleated cell counts. Method: immunoSEQ multiplex PCR; TCRdb's copy keeps in-frame clones and lacks some. V and J calls plus clone size are reproduced from that table; the DNA served to infer D and trimming. The table shows over 250,000 clones, with over 75% occurring only once. The V gene's germline CDR1 is LNHDA and CDR2 SQIVND (reference sequence). This CDR3 is 15 amino acids long. V was pared by 5 bases and J by 6 bases, with 9 bases of the junction left unmatched.

Input material: peripheral blood. The TCR was taken from a human donor in a cohort sampled during active COVID-19. The V and J genes are TRBV19 and TRBJ1-4; 7 bases fit TRBD1. Here the CDR3 DNA reads TGTGCCAGTAGTCTTGGGACAGACATTTATGAAAAACTGTTTTTT. Protein: CASSLGTDIYEKLFF.